This T cell receptor beta chain was obtained from a study of immune cell composition in non-small cell lung cancer. Background on the study: Lung adenocarcinoma or squamous carcinoma made up most tumours.

The V end was cut by 4 bases, the J end by 8 bases, with 12 bases between. The CDR3 is 13 residues long. The germline V gene has CDR1 SGHTA and CDR2 FQGNSA. Genomic DNA came from frozen unsorted single-cell suspensions. The study's findings and limits: Roughly 75% of squamous and around a third of adenocarcinoma cases had tumour-associated clones >0.5%.

Note on this clone: Its antigen is as yet unknown.

Sequencing was performed with immunoSEQ multiplex PCR; in TCRdb, only in-frame clones are kept and a portion is missing. Here the sample spans 4,000 or so clones, under 85% being singletons. The specimen was lung tumor tissue. The V call is TRBV7-2, the J call TRBJ1-3; D perhaps matches TRBD1 (5 bases). The sequence was obtained from a human donor with non-small cell lung cancer. CDR3 nucleotides: TGTGCCAGCAGCTCCCGGGGGGGGGACACCATATATTTT. Encoded protein: CASSSRGGDTIYF.